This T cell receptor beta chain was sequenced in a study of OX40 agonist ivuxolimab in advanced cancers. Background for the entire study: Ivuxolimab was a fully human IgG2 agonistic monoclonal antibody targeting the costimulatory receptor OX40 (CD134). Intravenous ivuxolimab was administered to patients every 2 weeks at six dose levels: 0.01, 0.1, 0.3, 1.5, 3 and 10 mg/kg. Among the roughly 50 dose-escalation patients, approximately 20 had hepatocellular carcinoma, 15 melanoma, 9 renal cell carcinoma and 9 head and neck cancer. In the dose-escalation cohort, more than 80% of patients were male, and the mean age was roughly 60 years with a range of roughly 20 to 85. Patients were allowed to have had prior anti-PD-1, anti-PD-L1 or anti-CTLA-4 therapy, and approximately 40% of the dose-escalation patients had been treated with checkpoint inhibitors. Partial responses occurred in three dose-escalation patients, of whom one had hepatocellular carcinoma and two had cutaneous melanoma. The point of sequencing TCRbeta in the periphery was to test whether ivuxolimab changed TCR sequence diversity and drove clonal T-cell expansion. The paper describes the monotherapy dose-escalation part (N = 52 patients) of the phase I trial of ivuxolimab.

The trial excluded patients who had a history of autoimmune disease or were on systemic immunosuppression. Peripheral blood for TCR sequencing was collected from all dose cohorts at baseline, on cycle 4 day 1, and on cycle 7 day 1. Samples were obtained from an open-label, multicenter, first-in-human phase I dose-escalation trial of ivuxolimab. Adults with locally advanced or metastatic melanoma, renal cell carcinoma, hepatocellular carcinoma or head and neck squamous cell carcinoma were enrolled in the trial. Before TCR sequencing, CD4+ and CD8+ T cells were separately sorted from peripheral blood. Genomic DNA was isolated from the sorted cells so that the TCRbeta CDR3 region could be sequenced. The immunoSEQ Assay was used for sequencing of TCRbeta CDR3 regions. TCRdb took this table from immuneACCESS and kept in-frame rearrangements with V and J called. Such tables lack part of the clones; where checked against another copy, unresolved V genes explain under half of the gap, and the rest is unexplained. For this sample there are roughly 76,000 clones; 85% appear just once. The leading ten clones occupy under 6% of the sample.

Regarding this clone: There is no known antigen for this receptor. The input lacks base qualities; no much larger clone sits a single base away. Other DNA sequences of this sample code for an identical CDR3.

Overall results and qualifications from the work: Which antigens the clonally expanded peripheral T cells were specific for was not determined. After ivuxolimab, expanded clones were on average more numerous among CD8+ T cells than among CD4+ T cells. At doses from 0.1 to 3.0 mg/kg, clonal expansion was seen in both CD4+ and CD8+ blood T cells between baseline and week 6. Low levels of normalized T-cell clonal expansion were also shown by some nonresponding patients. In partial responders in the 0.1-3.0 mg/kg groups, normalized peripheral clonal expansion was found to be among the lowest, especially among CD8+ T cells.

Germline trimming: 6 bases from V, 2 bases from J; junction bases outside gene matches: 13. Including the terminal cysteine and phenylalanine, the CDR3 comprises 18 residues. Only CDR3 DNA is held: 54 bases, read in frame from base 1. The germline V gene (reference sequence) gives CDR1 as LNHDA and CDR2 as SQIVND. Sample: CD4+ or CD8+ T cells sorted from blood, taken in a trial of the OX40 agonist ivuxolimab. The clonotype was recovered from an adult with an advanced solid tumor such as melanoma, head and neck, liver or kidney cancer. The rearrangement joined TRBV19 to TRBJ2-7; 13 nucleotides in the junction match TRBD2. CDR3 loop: CASSPGTSGTGPPYEQYF. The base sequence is TGTGCCAGTAGCCCCGGGACTAGCGGGACCGGTCCCCCCTACGAGCAGTACTTC.